This TCR beta chain derives from a study of blood T cell repertoires in COVID-19. Generated by immunoSEQ multiplex PCR, the TCRdb table keeps only in-frame clones and is missing some. The sample contains roughly 200,000 clones, 80% to 90% of which appear only once. V dropped 5 bases and J dropped 6; count of bases not matched to a gene: 6. The CDR3 contains 14 residues. Germline loops: CDR1 LNHDA, CDR2 SQIVND (reference sequence). Which cohort a participant joined came from the clinical history participants gave. Donors in Cohort 3 counted as recovered after two negative PCRs, clearance, or symptom resolution.

The gene calls are TRBV19 and TRBJ1-2; 10 nucleotides line up with TRBD1. What was sequenced was PBMCs or T cells enriched from blood (not recorded which). This TCR derives from a man aged 25 to 40 who had recovered from COVID-19. CDR3 amino acids: CASSSGTGEDGYTF. The CDR3 nucleotides are TGTGCCAGTAGTTCCGGGACAGGGGAGGATGGCTACACCTTC.